These T cell receptor beta chains were read from a single sample in a study of CD8+CD57+ T cells in acquired aplastic anemia. TCRdb processed the reads anew with MiXCR; each CDR3 protein has one entry. The sample lists roughly 160,000 distinct CDR3 sequences; roughly 63% were seen once. Sequenced material: sorted CD4+, CD8+, or CD8+CD57+ T cells (not recorded which) from PBMCs. These receptors were taken from a human donor in good health. Both conserved end residues are part of each CDR3.

V gene: TRBV20-1; J gene: TRBJ2-1; CDR3 protein: CSARGLESSYNEQFF
V gene: TRBV7-2; J gene: TRBJ2-2; CDR3 protein: CASSSNTGGWGAGELFF
V gene: TRBV5-1; J gene: TRBJ2-1; CDR3 protein: CASSFPELNEQFF
V gene: TRBV15; J gene: TRBJ1-3; CDR3 protein: CATSRLPTRKGSSGNTIYF
V gene: TRBV5-1; J gene: TRBJ1-4; CDR3 protein: CASTSDVDEKLFF
V gene: TRBV19; J gene: TRBJ2-1; CDR3 protein: CASSPVGGGSYNEQFF
V gene: TRBV2; J gene: TRBJ2-5; CDR3 protein: CASSEFGDRGQETQYF
V gene: TRBV24-1; J gene: TRBJ2-5; CDR3 protein: CATSATREAGKTQYF
V gene: TRBV28; J gene: TRBJ1-5; CDR3 protein: CASREGVNQPQHF
V gene: TRBV27; J gene: TRBJ2-3; CDR3 protein: CASSSLAGVPDAQYF
V gene: TRBV7-3; J gene: TRBJ2-5; CDR3 protein: CASSRTSGGAAQYF
V gene: TRBV24-1; J gene: TRBJ2-1; CDR3 protein: CATSDLTRGAEQFF
V gene: TRBV29-1; J gene: TRBJ2-3; CDR3 protein: CSVSEGTDTQYF
V gene: TRBV6-5; J gene: TRBJ2-3; CDR3 protein: CASSSLRAGDTDTQYF
V gene: TRBV12-3/TRBV12-4; J gene: TRBJ2-5; CDR3 protein: CASSYYGTKTQYF
V gene: TRBV27; J gene: TRBJ2-4; CDR3 protein: CASRPGNTKTIQYF
V gene: TRBV20-1; J gene: TRBJ1-1; CDR3 protein: CSASLVPGNTEAFF
V gene: TRBV20-1; J gene: TRBJ2-7; CDR3 protein: CSASTSGSEQYF
V gene: TRBV6-1; J gene: TRBJ1-5; CDR3 protein: CASSEWDSSSNQPQHF
V gene: TRBV7-6; J gene: TRBJ2-5; CDR3 protein: CASSLDMGLETQYF
V gene: TRBV7-2; J gene: TRBJ1-2; CDR3 protein: CASSLDRHYGYTF
V gene: TRBV10-3; J gene: TRBJ2-3; CDR3 protein: CAISESADTQYF
V gene: TRBV7-9; J gene: TRBJ2-5; CDR3 protein: CASSSRDGVETQYF
V gene: TRBV7-9; J gene: TRBJ2-7; CDR3 protein: CASSLVGAPYEQYF
V gene: TRBV15; J gene: TRBJ2-2; CDR3 protein: CATSRDNVGITGELFF
V gene: TRBV7-8; J gene: TRBJ1-2; CDR3 protein: CASSHTAVEDYGYTF
V gene: TRBV24-1; J gene: TRBJ2-1; CDR3 protein: CATSPSGRGYNEQFF
V gene: TRBV5-4; J gene: TRBJ2-1; CDR3 protein: CASSSGGGRVDEQFF
V gene: TRBV5-1; J gene: TRBJ1-1; CDR3 protein: CASSPSTGRRTEASF
V gene: TRBV20-1; J gene: TRBJ1-3; CDR3 protein: CSARDGNTIYF
V gene: TRBV24-1; J gene: TRBJ2-1; CDR3 protein: CATSDLYKNNEQFF
V gene: TRBV5-1; J gene: TRBJ2-1; CDR3 protein: CASSLEASTDTQFF
V gene: TRBV6-1; J gene: TRBJ2-5; CDR3 protein: CASSEVGGVLETQYF
V gene: TRBV5-8; J gene: TRBJ2-5; CDR3 protein: CASSTTFAGQETQYF
V gene: TRBV15; J gene: TRBJ2-1; CDR3 protein: CATSSYTGTGYNEQLF
V gene: TRBV20-1; J gene: TRBJ2-6; CDR3 protein: CSARDGYSGANVLTF
V gene: TRBV15; J gene: TRBJ2-1; CDR3 protein: CATSETSGGFEQFF